This passage covers 9 T cell receptor beta chains from one sample sequenced in a study of T-cell memory formation after mild COVID-19. TCRdb re-derived calls from the 5' RACE reads in MiXCR, one entry per CDR3 protein. The sample records about 250,000 distinct CDR3 sequences, about a sixth being singletons. Sequencing input: PBMCs or a T cell subset sorted from them (not recorded which). The receptors shown here come from a man younger than 35 who had mild COVID-19 (a few samples of this study predate the infection). Cell type and time point are not known.

This clonotype was observed at least ten times. The J gene is TRBJ2-3, the V gene TRBV24-1, with 9 bases matching TRBD1. This CDR3 is built from 16 residues. J lost 4 bases, V lost 3 bases, and 7 bases had no gene match. Germline values: CDR1 KGHDR, CDR2 SFDVKD. CDR3 sequence: CATSDTGTGSPDTQYF. For the CDR3, the DNA is TGTGCCACCAGTGATACCGGGACAGGGAGCCCAGATACGCAGTATTTT.

The chain couples TRBV12-3 or TRBV12-4 to TRBJ2-6; the match to TRBD1 covers 11 bases. The CDR3 extends over 17 amino acids. Unmatched junction bases numbered 12, after V lost 5 bases and J lost 9 bases. The CDR3 is CASSHGTGGPRGNVLTF. In DNA form, the CDR3 reads TGTGCCAGCAGTCACGGGACAGGGGGGCCCAGGGGCAACGTCCTGACTTTC.

The chain has TRBV12-3 or TRBV12-4 and TRBJ1-1, with a possible D match to TRBD1 (5 bases). The CDR3 totals 14 residues. The V gene lost 3 bases and the J gene lost 4 bases, with 12 bases spanning the gap. As DNA, the CDR3 is TGTGCCAGCAGTTTTGACAGTCGGAGCACTGAAGCTTTCTTT. Translated, it gives CASSFDSRSTEAFF.

The chain carries TRBV25-1 and TRBJ1-5; 9 nucleotides line up with TRBD1. The ends lost 7 bases at V and 5 bases at J; junction bases unmatched: 6. Germline-derived CDR1 and CDR2 are MGHDK and SYGVNS. This CDR3 is built from 14 residues. CDR3 DNA: TGTGCCAGCAACACAGGGGGCGAAGATCAGCCCCAGCATTTT. Protein: CASNTGGEDQPQHF.

This clonotype came up a few times. The chain has TRBV7-9 and TRBJ2-2; D unresolved. Germline V gives CDR1 SEHNR, CDR2 FQNEAQ (reference sequence). With 5 bases removed from V and 5 bases from J, the gap between germline ends came to 12 bases. This CDR3 has 14 amino acids. CDR3: CASSREAGTGELFF. CDR3 DNA: TGTGCCAGCAGCCGAGAGGCAGGAACCGGGGAGCTGTTTTTT.

This clonotype was seen a handful of times. The CDR3 region is CASSLLAGATTDTQYF. The DNA for the CDR3 is TGCGCCAGCAGCTTATTAGCGGGGGCGACCACAGATACGCAGTATTTT. V and J are TRBV5-1 and TRBJ2-3, with TRBD2 matching over 9 bases. CDR3 length: 16 residues. The germline CDR1 and CDR2 sequences are SGHRS and YFSETQ. Trimming removed 2 bases from V and 2 bases from J; junction bases left unmatched: 6.

This clonotype has only one observation. CDR3 region: CASSPNRGLYGYTF. For the CDR3, the DNA is TGTGCCAGCAGCCCCAACAGGGGACTCTATGGCTACACCTTC. The gene calls are TRBV28 and TRBJ1-2, with TRBD1 identical over 7 bases. The germline V gene has CDR1 MDHEN and CDR2 SYDVKM. V lost 6 bases, J lost 4 bases, and 8 bases stayed unmatched. The CDR3 length is 14 residues.

The genes are TRBV6-4 and TRBJ1-2, with D maybe TRBD1 (6 bases). This CDR3 region has 15 residues. From germline, CDR1 is MRHNA and CDR2 SNTAGT. Trimming cost V 6 bases and J 8 bases, with 22 bases left between them. This CDR3 is CASSPLAGGARGYTF. CDR3 sequence (DNA): TGTGCCAGCAGCCCTCTTGCCGGGGGGGCGCGGGGCTACACCTTC.

The chain carries TRBV11-2 and TRBJ2-5; 7 nucleotides agree with TRBD2. The CDR3 is 14 amino acids. V was pared by 5 bases and J by 5 bases, with 8 bases of the junction left unmatched. Germline V gene data show CDR1 as SGHAT and CDR2 as FQNNGV. The CDR3 DNA reads TGTGCCAGCAGCGATCTTACTAGCGACGAGACCCAGTACTTC. Encoded protein: CASSDLTSDETQYF.